One sample yielded the 6 T cell receptor beta chains listed below, sequenced in a study of cytomegalovirus exposure and HLA in healthy donors. The PCR used 60 Vbeta and 13 Jbeta primers. Sequencing used immunoSEQ multiplex PCR; TCRdb keeps in-frame clones, though not all of them. The sample holds a few hundred thousand clones, 77% seen once. Input material: PBMCs. The origin of the receptors is a woman in her fifties or sixties in good health and CMV-seropositive.

The chain has TRBV6-5 and TRBJ2-7; 10 positions agree with TRBD2. The length of the CDR3 is 12 residues. The germline V gene has CDR1 MNHEY and CDR2 SVGAGI. Trimming took 8 bases from V and 3 from J; bases not matched to a gene: 1. The CDR3 region has the DNA TGTGCCAGCGCTAGCGGGAGCTACGAGCAGTACTTC. Protein product: CASASGSYEQYF.

The chain carries TRBV7-2 and TRBJ1-6, with D possibly matching TRBD1 (6 bases). Trimming took 5 bases from V and 9 from J, leaving 11 bases between them. The CDR3 loop spans 13 amino acids. Germline CDR1 SGHTA, CDR2 FQGNSA. CDR3 DNA sequence: TGTGCCAGCAGCCCCCGACAGGTTTCACCCCTCCACTTT. Protein product: CASSPRQVSPLHF.

The J gene is TRBJ2-3, the V gene TRBV6-4, with D tentatively TRBD2 (6 bases). Germline CDR1 reads MRHNA; CDR2 reads SNTAGT. V was cut by 11 bases and J by 3 bases, with 12 bases left in between. The CDR3 has 12 residues. CDR3 nucleotide sequence: TGTGCCGGACTACGACAGACAGATACGCAGTATTTT. Its translation is CAGLRQTDTQYF.

This chain connects TRBV5-5 to TRBJ2-1, with 10 bases that match TRBD1. CDR1 is SGHKS and CDR2 is YYEKEE in the germline V gene (reference sequence). The CDR3 spans 15 residues. Germline trimming cut 2 bases from V and 4 bases from J; bases unmatched to any gene: 3. The CDR3 here is CASSFLGQGYNEQFF. DNA for the CDR3: TGTGCCAGCAGCTTTCTGGGACAGGGGTACAATGAGCAGTTCTTC.

Notes on this clone: One junction end does not reproduce the germline sequence, and a read error may be involved. The rearrangement links TRBV7-9 to TRBJ2-2, with 11 bases aligning to TRBD1. Per germline, CDR1 SEHNR and CDR2 FQNEAQ (reference sequence). The CDR3 runs 16 residues. CDR3 in amino acids: CSSSSPGQGGTGELFF. CDR3 bases: TGTTCCAGCAGCTCACCGGGACAGGGGGGCACCGGGGAGCTGTTTTTT.

The CDR3 here is CASSEWTGGSKNIQYF. Here the CDR3 DNA reads TGTGCCAGCAGTGAATGGACAGGGGGTTCCAAAAACATTCAGTACTTC. The J gene is TRBJ2-4, the V gene TRBV25-1; 10 bases fit TRBD1. Germline-derived CDR1 and CDR2 are MGHDK and SYGVNS. There are 16 residues in the CDR3. The junction had 2 bases not matched to a gene; V was cut back by 1 base and J by 2 bases.